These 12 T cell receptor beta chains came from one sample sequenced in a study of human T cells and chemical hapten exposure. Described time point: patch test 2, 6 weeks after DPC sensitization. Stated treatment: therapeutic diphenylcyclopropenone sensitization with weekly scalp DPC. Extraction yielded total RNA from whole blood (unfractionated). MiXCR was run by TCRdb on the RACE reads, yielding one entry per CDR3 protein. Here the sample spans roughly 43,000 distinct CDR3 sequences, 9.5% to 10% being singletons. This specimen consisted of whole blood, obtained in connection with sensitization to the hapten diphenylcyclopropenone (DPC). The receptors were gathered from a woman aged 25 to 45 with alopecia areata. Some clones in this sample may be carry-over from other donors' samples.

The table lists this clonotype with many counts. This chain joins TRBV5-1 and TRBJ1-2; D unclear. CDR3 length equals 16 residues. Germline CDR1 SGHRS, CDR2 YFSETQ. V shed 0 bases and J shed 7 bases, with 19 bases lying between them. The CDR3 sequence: CASSLAGGNQIPGYTF. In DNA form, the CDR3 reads TGCGCCAGCAGCTTGGCCGGTGGCAATCAGATCCCTGGCTACACCTTC.

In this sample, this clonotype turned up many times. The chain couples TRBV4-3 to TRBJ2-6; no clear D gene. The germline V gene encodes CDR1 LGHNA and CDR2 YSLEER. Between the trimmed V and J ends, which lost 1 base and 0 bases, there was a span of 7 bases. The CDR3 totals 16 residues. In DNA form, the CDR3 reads TGCGCCAGCAGCCAAGGACCCTCCTCTGGGGCCAACGTCCTGACTTTC. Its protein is CASSQGPSSGANVLTF.

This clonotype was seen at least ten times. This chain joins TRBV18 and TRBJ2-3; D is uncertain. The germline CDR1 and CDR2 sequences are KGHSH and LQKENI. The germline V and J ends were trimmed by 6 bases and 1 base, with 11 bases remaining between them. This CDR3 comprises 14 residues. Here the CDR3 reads CASSNLGGTDTQYF. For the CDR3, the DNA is TGTGCCAGCTCGAATCTAGGTGGCACAGATACGCAGTATTTT. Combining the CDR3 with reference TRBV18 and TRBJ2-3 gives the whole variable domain NAGVMQNPRHLVRRRGQEARLRCSPMKGHSHVYWYRQLPEEGLKFMVYLQKENIIDESGMPKERFSAEFPKEGPSILRIQQVVRGDSAAYFCASSNLGGTDTQYFGPGTRLTVL.

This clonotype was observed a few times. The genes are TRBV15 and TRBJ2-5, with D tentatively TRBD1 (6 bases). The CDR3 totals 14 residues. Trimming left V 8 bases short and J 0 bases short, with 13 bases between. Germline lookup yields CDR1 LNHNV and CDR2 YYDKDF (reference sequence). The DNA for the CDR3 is TGTGCCACCTCATGGACAGTTCACCAAGAGACCCAGTACTTC. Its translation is CATSWTVHQETQYF.

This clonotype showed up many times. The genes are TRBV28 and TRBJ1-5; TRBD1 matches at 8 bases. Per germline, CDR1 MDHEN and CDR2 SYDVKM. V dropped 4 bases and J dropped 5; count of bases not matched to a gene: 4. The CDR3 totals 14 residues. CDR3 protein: CASSWTGSDQPQHF. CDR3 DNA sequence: TGTGCCAGCAGTTGGACAGGGAGTGATCAGCCCCAGCATTTT.

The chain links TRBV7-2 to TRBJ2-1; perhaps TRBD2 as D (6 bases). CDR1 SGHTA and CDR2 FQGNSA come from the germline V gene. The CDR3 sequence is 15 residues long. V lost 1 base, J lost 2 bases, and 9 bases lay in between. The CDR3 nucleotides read TGTGCCAGCAGCTTAGAGGGACTGGCCTACAATGAGCAGTTCTTC. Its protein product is CASSLEGLAYNEQFF.

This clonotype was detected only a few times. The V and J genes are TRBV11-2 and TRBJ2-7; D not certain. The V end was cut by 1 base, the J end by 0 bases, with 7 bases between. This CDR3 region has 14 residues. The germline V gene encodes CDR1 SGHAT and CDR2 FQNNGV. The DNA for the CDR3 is TGTGCCAGCAGCTTAGGTCAGATCTCCTACGAGCAGTACTTC. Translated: CASSLGQISYEQYF.

The CDR3 sequence: CASSMKGAGELFF. The CDR3 DNA reads as TGTGCCAGTAGTATGAAGGGAGCCGGGGAGCTGTTTTTT. This chain joins TRBV19 and TRBJ2-2; perhaps TRBD2 as D (5 bases). The CDR3 extends over 13 amino acids. Per the germline V gene, CDR1 is LNHDA and CDR2 is SQIVND (reference sequence). Trimming stripped 3 bases from V and 6 bases from J, with 8 bases between. Drawing the rest from reference TRBV19 and TRBJ2-2, the complete variable domain is DGGITQSPKYLFRKEGQNVTLSCEQNLNHDAMYWYRQDPGQGLRLIYYSQIVNDFQKGDIAEGYSVSREKKESFPLTVTSAQKNPTAFYLCASSMKGAGELFFGEGSRLTVL.

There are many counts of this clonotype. The CDR3 DNA sequence: TGTGCCAGTAGTTTAGCGGGGGGGCGCACCGGGGAGCTGTTTTTT. It yields the protein CASSLAGGRTGELFF. The J gene is TRBJ2-2, the V gene TRBV19; 11 bases align to TRBD2. The CDR3 is made up of 15 amino acids. V lost 5 bases, J lost 4 bases, and 3 bases stayed unmatched. Germline V gene lookup returns CDR1 LNHDA and CDR2 SQIVND (reference sequence). The variable domain in full, completed from reference TRBV19 and TRBJ2-2, reads DGGITQSPKYLFRKEGQNVTLSCEQNLNHDAMYWYRQDPGQGLRLIYYSQIVNDFQKGDIAEGYSVSREKKESFPLTVTSAQKNPTAFYLCASSLAGGRTGELFFGEGSRLTVL.

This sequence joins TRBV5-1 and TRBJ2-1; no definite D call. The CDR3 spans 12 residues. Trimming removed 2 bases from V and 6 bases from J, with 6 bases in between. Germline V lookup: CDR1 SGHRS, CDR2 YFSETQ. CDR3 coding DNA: TGCGCCAGCAGCTTCCCCCTCAATGAGCAGTTCTTC. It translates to CASSFPLNEQFF.

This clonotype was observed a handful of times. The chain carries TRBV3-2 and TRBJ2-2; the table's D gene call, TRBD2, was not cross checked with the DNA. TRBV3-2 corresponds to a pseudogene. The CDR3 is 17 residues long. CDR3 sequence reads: CASSPHRGEMNTGELFF. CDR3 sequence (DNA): TGTGCCAGCAGCCCACATCGGGGAGAGATGAACACCGGGGAGCTGTTTTTT.

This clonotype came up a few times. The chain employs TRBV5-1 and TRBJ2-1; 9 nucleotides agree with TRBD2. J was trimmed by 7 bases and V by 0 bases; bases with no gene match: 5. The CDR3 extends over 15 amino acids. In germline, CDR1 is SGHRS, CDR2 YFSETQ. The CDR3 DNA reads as TGCGCCAGCAGCTTGGCGGCGGGGGGGCCTAATGAGCAGTTCTTC. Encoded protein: CASSLAAGGPNEQFF.